This T cell receptor (beta chain) was profiled in a study of PD-1 blockade in classical Hodgkin lymphoma. V lost 4 bases, J lost 0 bases, and 14 bases lay in between. The V gene's germline CDR1 is SGHDT and CDR2 YYEEEE. The CDR3 is made up of 16 amino acids. Every patient experienced relapse after autologous stem cell transplantation, and brentuximab vedotin exposure varied. The assay was immunoSEQ multiplex PCR, and TCRdb's table has in-frame clones only and misses some. The sample has nearly 25,000 clones, about 70% seen once. The receptor comes from a human donor with classical Hodgkin lymphoma. Sequences were derived from peripheral blood mononuclear cells (PBMCs), sampled at baseline. V usage is TRBV5-6 and J usage is TRBJ1-3; no clear D. The CDR3 region is CASSRSPFHSGNTIYF. In nucleotides, the CDR3 is TGTGCCAGCAGCCGTTCCCCGTTTCACTCTGGAAACACCATATATTTT.